This T cell receptor (beta chain) was sequenced during a study of molecular identifiers for immune sequencing clone quantification. Germline loops: CDR1 SGHTS, CDR2 YDEGEE. The CDR3 sequence is 15 residues long. Trimming removed 0 bases from V and 1 base from J, with 8 bases in between. One entry per CDR3 protein, called by TCRdb with MiXCR from the PCR reads. In the table there are about 500,000 distinct CDR3 sequences, about a fifth of which are singletons. This clonotype came up many times. The chain couples TRBV5-8 to TRBJ2-4, with D uncertain. Sequencing was done on a sample of naive CD8+ T cells from blood, with Jurkat cell RNA spiked in. Subset: FACS-sorted CD8+CD4-CCR7+CD45RA+ naive T cells. The TCR originated in a human donor in good health. Some libraries in this study had Jurkat cell RNA spiked in. This CDR3 reads CASSLARQAKNIQYF. CDR3 coding DNA: TGTGCCAGCAGCTTGGCCAGGCAGGCCAAAAACATTCAGTACTTC. Filled out from reference TRBV5-8 and TRBJ2-4, the complete variable domain reads EAGVTQSPTHLIKTRGQQATLRCSPISGHTSVYWYQQALGLGLQFLLWYDEGEERNRGNFPPRFSGRQFPNYSSELNVNALELEDSALYLCASSLARQAKNIQYFGAGTRLSVL.